These 2 T cell receptor beta chains came from one sample sequenced in a study of shared clonotypes between healthy human individuals. The protocol was immunoSEQ multiplex PCR, while the TCRdb copy is restricted to in-frame clones and leaves out a portion. This table has about 1.1 million clones, about 72% appearing once. Input material: memory CD4+ T cells from PBMCs. Regarding subset: CD45RA-negative fraction. The source of these receptors is a man aged 18-30 years in good health. Some clones in this sample may be carry-over from other donors' samples.

The chain combines TRBV7-2 with TRBJ2-5; 8 bases match TRBD2. With V trimmed by 3 bases and J by 2 bases, 5 bases remained unmatched. The germline V gene encodes CDR1 SGHTA and CDR2 FQGNSA. The CDR3 has 15 amino acids. CDR3 bases: TGTGCCAGCAGCTTTGGAAGCGGGGGACAAGAGACCCAGTACTTC. Its translation is CASSFGSGGQETQYF.

This rearrangement joins TRBV5-6 to TRBJ2-7, with 11 bases aligning to TRBD1. CDR3 length: 16 residues. Trimming at V came to 4 bases and at J to 5 bases, leaving 11 bases not matched to a gene. Looked up from germline, CDR1 is SGHDT and CDR2 is YYEEEE. The CDR3 DNA reads TGTGCCAGCAGCCCAAACACAGGACAGGGGGCAGACGAGCAGTACTTC. This sequence encodes CASSPNTGQGADEQYF.